The 18 T cell receptor beta chains listed next were all sequenced from one sample in a study of shared clonotypes between healthy human individuals. Sequenced by immunoSEQ multiplex PCR; TCRdb stores in-frame clones only, minus some. The sample contains 850,000 to 1,200,000 clones, under 80% of which appear only once. The sample comprised memory CD4+ T cells sorted from blood. The subset is: CD45RA-negative fraction. These receptors were taken from a man younger than 30 in good health.

The chain joins TRBV2 to TRBJ2-3, with D possibly matching TRBD2 (6 bases). V was clipped by 7 bases and J by 5 bases, with 16 bases between them. The germline CDR1 and CDR2 sequences are SNHLY and FYNNEI. The CDR3 runs 14 residues. CDR3 DNA sequence: TGTGCCAGCAACGTGATGGCGGGGAAAGATACGCAGTATTTT. It specifies CASNVMAGKDTQYF. Supplemented by reference TRBV2 and TRBJ2-3, the full variable domain reads EPEVTQTPSHQVTQMGQEVILRCVPISNHLYFYWYRQILGQKVEFLVSFYNNEISEKSEIFDDQFSVERPDGSNFTLKIRSTKLEDSAMYFCASNVMAGKDTQYFGPGTRLTVL.

This rearrangement joins TRBV30 to TRBJ2-1; unclear D gene. Trimming left V 3 bases short and J 8 bases short, with 20 bases between. CDR3 length: 15 residues. Per germline, CDR1 GTSNPN and CDR2 SVGIG (reference sequence). The CDR3, as DNA: TGTGCCTGGAGCAGAAACCCCCCGCTAAGCGATGAGCAGTTCTTC. Its protein is CAWSRNPPLSDEQFF.

This clone was seen at least ten times. The V and J genes are TRBV4-3 and TRBJ2-3; 9 bases are a match to TRBD1. This CDR3 is built from 15 residues. J gave up 5 bases and V 3 bases, and 6 bases lay outside the gene matches. Germline values: CDR1 LGHNA, CDR2 YSLEER. The CDR3 DNA is TGCGCCAGCAGCCAGAATACAGGGGGCAGAGATACGCAGTATTTT. Translated, it gives CASSQNTGGRDTQYF.

The chain has TRBV28 and TRBJ1-2, with D tentatively TRBD1 (5 bases). V lost 8 bases and J 0 bases, leaving 10 bases between the germline ends. This CDR3 contains 13 residues. CDR1 and CDR2 from the germline V gene are MDHEN and SYDVKM. The CDR3 coding sequence is TGTGCCAGCTACGACAGAGCTAACTATGGCTACACCTTC. It codes for CASYDRANYGYTF.

The chain links TRBV29-1 to TRBJ2-7, with 7 positions matching TRBD2. Per germline, CDR1 SQVTM and CDR2 ANQGSEA. The CDR3 contains 14 residues. Trimming cost V 6 bases and J 2 bases; bases outside gene matches: 10. The CDR3 sequence: CSVKRGDRAYEQYF. The CDR3, as DNA: TGCAGCGTGAAGCGGGGTGATAGGGCCTACGAGCAGTACTTC.

The gene calls are TRBV4-1 and TRBJ2-7; 8 bases map to TRBD2. In germline, CDR1 is MGHRA, CDR2 YSYEKL. V trimming: 4 bases; J trimming: 4 bases; junction bases outside the gene matches: 9. This CDR3 contains 15 residues. Here the CDR3 reads CASSLPGSGKYEQYF. CDR3 in DNA: TGCGCCAGCAGCCTTCCCGGTAGCGGGAAATACGAGCAGTACTTC.

J is TRBJ1-1 and V is TRBV9; D may be TRBD1 (5 bases). CDR3 size: 16 residues. The ends were cut back, 4 bases at V and 0 bases at J, with 16 bases in the middle. Germline V gene sequence: CDR1 SGDLS, CDR2 YYNGEE. The CDR3 here is CASSPREGRVNTEAFF. CDR3 nucleotide sequence: TGTGCCAGCAGCCCCAGGGAGGGGAGAGTGAACACTGAAGCTTTCTTT.

There are a few counts of this clone. This sample also contains other DNA sequences that code for the same CDR3. The CDR3, as DNA: TGTGCCAGCAGCTTGGGCCAGGTTGGCGAAAAACTGTTTTTT. As protein: CASSLGQVGEKLFF. The rearrangement links TRBV5-8 to TRBJ1-4; D is undetermined. Germline CDR1 and CDR2: SGHTS and YDEGEE. Deletions cut 0 bases from V and 8 bases from J, with 11 bases between. The CDR3 runs 14 residues.

V usage is TRBV6-1 and J usage is TRBJ2-7; D ambiguous. Germline CDR1 is MNHNS and CDR2 is SASEGT. CDR3 length: 11 amino acids. V gave up 6 bases and J gave up 6 bases, with 9 bases separating them. Here the CDR3 reads CASRSLSEQYF. The CDR3 coding sequence is TGTGCCAGCAGGTCTTTATCCGAGCAGTACTTC.

The chain combines TRBV12-1 with TRBJ1-2; the table's D call of TRBD1 was not tested on the DNA. TRBV12-1 is a recognized pseudogene. The CDR3 covers 16 residues. This chain's CDR3 is CASSPGEDRASYGYTF. The CDR3 nucleotides read TGTGCCAGCAGTCCCGGGGAGGACAGGGCTTCTTATGGCTACACCTTC.

Of note for this clone: The same CDR3 can be traced to other DNA sequences in this sample. J is TRBJ1-1 and V is TRBV5-1; weak D call: TRBD1 (5 bases). CDR1 and CDR2 (germline): SGHRS, YFSETQ. There are 14 residues in the CDR3. V dropped 5 bases and J dropped 0 bases, with 11 bases sitting between them. The DNA of the CDR3 is TGCGCCAGCAGTCGGGACTCCATGAACACTGAAGCTTTCTTT. Its translation: CASSRDSMNTEAFF.

A note on this clone: Different DNA sequences within this sample yield the same CDR3. The V and J genes are TRBV28 and TRBJ2-3; maybe TRBD2 (6 bases). CDR3 length equals 13 residues. Germline loops: CDR1 MDHEN, CDR2 SYDVKM. Deletions cut 10 bases from V and 0 bases from J, with 11 bases between. CDR3 amino acids: CATRDSSTDTQYF. Written as DNA, the CDR3 is TGTGCCACCCGGGACTCCAGCACAGATACGCAGTATTTT.

This chain connects TRBV2 to TRBJ2-3; possibly TRBD1 for D (6 bases). V gave up 4 bases and J gave up 10 bases, with 21 bases separating them. Germline V CDR1 and CDR2: SNHLY, FYNNEI. The CDR3 runs to 15 residues. Written as DNA, the CDR3 is TGTGCCAGCAGTGGACAGGATGATGGGGTGGTTGCGCAGTATTTT. This gives the protein CASSGQDDGVVAQYF.

To note about this clone: The same CDR3 is also encoded by other DNA sequences in this sample. The V gene is TRBV9, the J gene TRBJ2-1; 7 nucleotides line up with TRBD1. V shed 0 bases, J shed 4 bases, and the junction held 4 bases outside the gene matches. From germline, CDR1 is SGDLS and CDR2 YYNGEE. CDR3 length: 15 residues. The chain's CDR3 is CASSVAGQEYNEQFF. Here the CDR3 DNA reads TGTGCCAGCAGCGTAGCAGGACAGGAATACAATGAGCAGTTCTTC.

The V gene is TRBV25-1, the J gene TRBJ1-1; 7 positions match TRBD1. This CDR3 has 12 amino acids. Trimming removed 11 bases from V and 4 bases from J; junction bases left unmatched: 7. Germline CDR1 and CDR2: MGHDK and SYGVNS. DNA of the CDR3: TGTGCCTCTCAGGGGGTGAGCACTGAAGCTTTCTTT. Amino acids: CASQGVSTEAFF. Full variable domain (remainder filled in from reference TRBV25-1 and TRBJ1-1): EADIYQTPRYLVIGTGKKITLECSQTMGHDKMYWYQQDPGMELHLIHYSYGVNSTEKGDLSSESTVSRIRTEHFPLTLESARPSHTSQYLCASQGVSTEAFFGQGTRLTVV.

This clone came up once. The V and J genes are TRBV6-5 and TRBJ1-2; TRBD1 matches at 11 bases. Unmatched junction bases numbered 5, after V lost 7 bases and J lost 4 bases. The germline gives CDR1 MNHEY, CDR2 SVGAGI. This CDR3 is 14 amino acids long. The CDR3 DNA reads TGTGCCAGCAAGCCGGGACAGGGGGTCTATGGCTACACCTTC. Amino acid sequence: CASKPGQGVYGYTF.

J is TRBJ1-4 and V is TRBV27; 7 nucleotides align to TRBD1. J gave up 2 bases and V 6 bases, and 6 bases lay outside the gene matches. CDR1 is MNHEY and CDR2 is SMNVEV in the germline V gene (reference sequence). There are 15 residues in the CDR3. CDR3 sequence (DNA): TGTGCCAGCAGACTCGGGACAGCTACTAATGAAAAACTGTTTTTT. Translating gives CASRLGTATNEKLFF.

The gene calls are TRBV4-1 and TRBJ1-1; a weak D match, TRBD1 (5 bases). The germline gives CDR1 MGHRA, CDR2 YSYEKL. Trimming stripped 0 bases from V and 0 bases from J, with 11 bases between. The CDR3 runs 16 residues. For the CDR3, the DNA is TGCGCCAGCAGCCAAGAACGGGCAGGGATGAACACTGAAGCTTTCTTT. Amino acids: CASSQERAGMNTEAFF.